This T cell receptor beta chain derives from a study of T cell changes during pregnancy in multiple sclerosis. The CDR3 is 15 residues long. The V end was cut by 0 bases, the J end by 0 bases, with 8 bases between. Germline V CDR1 and CDR2: MNHEY, SMNVEV (reference sequence). Some clones are missing from TCRdb's copy, which holds only in-frame ones; the method was immunoSEQ multiplex PCR. The sample records about 41,000 clones, around nine tenths being singletons. Sequencing used CD8+ T cells from peripheral blood mononuclear cells, obtained in the third trimester of pregnancy. The chain combines TRBV27 with TRBJ1-1, with no clear D. This TCR was sampled from a female donor with multiple sclerosis, enrolled in a pregnancy study. The CDR3, as DNA: TGTGCCAGCAGTTTATCGGAGGCGATGAACACTGAAGCTTTCTTT. Encoded protein: CASSLSEAMNTEAFF.